The 9 T cell receptor beta chains below all came from one sample that was sequenced in a study of CD8 T cells in Susac syndrome. cDNA came from about 0.46 to 1 ug RNA primed by random hexamers. Via MiXCR, TCRdb re-called the immunoSEQ multiplex PCR reads, giving one row per CDR3 protein. Of 200,000 to 250,000 distinct CDR3 sequences listed, roughly nine tenths are singletons. Sequenced input: CD8+ T cells from PBMCs. Receptor source: a human donor with multiple sclerosis.

The chain carries TRBV2 and TRBJ1-4; perhaps TRBD1 as D (5 bases). This CDR3 spans 18 amino acids. CDR1 is SNHLY, CDR2 FYNNEI, per germline. V gave up 8 bases and J gave up 6 bases, with 28 bases separating them. The CDR3 region has the DNA TGTGCCAGCCCTGAAACGGGGCAGGGACGTGGCGGAGATGAAAAACTGTTTTTT. Amino acid sequence: CASPETGQGRGGDEKLFF. Filled out from reference TRBV2 and TRBJ1-4, the complete variable domain reads EPEVTQTPSHQVTQMGQEVILRCVPISNHLYFYWYRQILGQKVEFLVSFYNNEISEKSEIFDDQFSVERPDGSNFTLKIRSTKLEDSAMYFCASPETGQGRGGDEKLFFGSGTQLSVL.

The rearrangement uses TRBV4-1 and TRBJ1-1; possibly TRBD1 for D (6 bases). The CDR3 is 14 residues long. In germline, CDR1 is MGHRA, CDR2 YSYEKL. The V end was cut by 0 bases, the J end by 11 bases, with 16 bases between. CDR3 region: CASSQEGAGEWAFF. The CDR3 nucleotides read TGCGCCAGCAGCCAAGAGGGGGCAGGGGAATGGGCTTTCTTT.

The J gene is TRBJ1-1, the V gene TRBV30; no clear D gene. The CDR3 consists of 13 residues. Deletions cut 0 bases from V and 1 base from J, with 6 bases between. CDR1 GTSNPN and CDR2 SVGIG come from the germline V gene (reference sequence). This chain's CDR3 is CAWSVSWNTEAFF. Written as DNA, the CDR3 is TGTGCCTGGAGTGTATCATGGAACACTGAAGCTTTCTTT.

The chain recombines TRBV12-3 or TRBV12-4 with TRBJ2-5; TRBD2 might be the D (5 bases). The CDR3 spans 14 residues. Trimming removed 7 bases from V and 5 bases from J, with 17 bases in between. CDR3 region: CASTITGPGETQYF. The DNA of the CDR3 is TGTGCCAGCACCATCACTGGGCCGGGGGAGACCCAGTACTTC.

This chain joins TRBV30 and TRBJ2-1; TRBD2 agrees at 7 bases. Trimming took 2 bases from V and 8 from J; bases not matched to a gene: 12. Looked up from germline, CDR1 is GTSNPN and CDR2 is SVGIG (reference sequence). The CDR3 runs 15 residues. The CDR3 loop is CAWSSPLTGGDEQFF. DNA of the CDR3: TGTGCCTGGAGTTCCCCCCTGACGGGAGGCGATGAGCAGTTCTTC. The whole variable domain, filled in from reference TRBV30 and TRBJ2-1, reads SQTIHQWPATLVQPVGSPLSLECTVEGTSNPNLYWYRQAAGRGLQLLFYSVGIGQISSEVPQNLSASRPQDRQFILSSKKLLLSDSGFYLCAWSSPLTGGDEQFFGPGTRLTVL.

This clonotype was observed once. The chain uses TRBV11-2 and TRBJ2-1, with 8 positions matching TRBD2. The length of the CDR3 is 13 residues. The V gene's germline CDR1 is SGHAT and CDR2 FQNNGV. The CDR3 region has the DNA TGTGCAAGCGGGAGCGCCTCCTACAATGAGCAGTTCTTC. This encodes CASGSASYNEQFF.

This chain joins TRBV30 and TRBJ2-7; no definite D call. V lost 7 bases to trimming and J lost 3 bases, with 13 bases between them. Germline CDR1 GTSNPN, CDR2 SVGIG (reference sequence). The CDR3 covers 12 residues. The CDR3 bases are TGTGCCTCCCGCTGGGGAAACTACGAGCAGTACTTC. Translation: CASRWGNYEQYF. The full variable domain, completed using reference TRBV30 and TRBJ2-7, is SQTIHQWPATLVQPVGSPLSLECTVEGTSNPNLYWYRQAAGRGLQLLFYSVGIGQISSEVPQNLSASRPQDRQFILSSKKLLLSDSGFYLCASRWGNYEQYFGPGTRLTVT.

The V gene is TRBV7-9, the J gene TRBJ1-1; TRBD1 aligns across 10 bases. CDR3 length: 17 residues. With V trimmed by 3 bases and J by 3 bases, 10 bases remained unmatched. The germline CDR1 and CDR2 sequences are SEHNR and FQNEAQ (reference sequence). CDR3 amino acids: CASSLVDRGTSDTEAFF. For the CDR3, the DNA is TGTGCCAGCAGCTTGGTGGACAGGGGGACTTCGGACACTGAAGCTTTCTTT.

The chain links TRBV19 to TRBJ2-1; perhaps TRBD2 as D (5 bases). This CDR3 has 14 residues. V lost 1 base, J lost 7 bases, and 11 bases lay in between. Germline V gene lookup returns CDR1 LNHDA and CDR2 SQIVND (reference sequence). CDR3: CASSIVGSGNEQFF. CDR3 DNA sequence: TGTGCCAGTAGTATAGTCGGTTCGGGGAATGAGCAGTTCTTC. The complete variable domain, with remaining parts taken from reference TRBV19 and TRBJ2-1, reads DGGITQSPKYLFRKEGQNVTLSCEQNLNHDAMYWYRQDPGQGLRLIYYSQIVNDFQKGDIAEGYSVSREKKESFPLTVTSAQKNPTAFYLCASSIVGSGNEQFFGPGTRLTVL.